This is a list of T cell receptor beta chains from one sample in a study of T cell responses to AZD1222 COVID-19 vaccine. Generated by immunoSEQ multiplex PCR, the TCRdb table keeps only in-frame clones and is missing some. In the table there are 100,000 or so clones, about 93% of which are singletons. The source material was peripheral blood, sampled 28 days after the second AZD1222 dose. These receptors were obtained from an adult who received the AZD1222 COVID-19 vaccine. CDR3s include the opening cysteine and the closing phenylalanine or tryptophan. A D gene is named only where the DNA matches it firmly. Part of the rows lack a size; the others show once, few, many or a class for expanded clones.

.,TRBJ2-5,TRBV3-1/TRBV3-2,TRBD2,CASSQGLAGRQETQYF,TGTGCCAGCAGCCAAGGTTTAGCGGGACGCCAAGAGACCCAGTACTTC
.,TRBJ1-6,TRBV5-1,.,CASSFEGAYNSPLHF,TGCGCCAGCAGCTTCGAGGGCGCGTATAATTCACCCCTCCACTTT
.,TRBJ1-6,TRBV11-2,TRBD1,CASSLDRRNSPLHF,TGTGCCAGCAGCTTGGACAGGAGGAATTCACCCCTCCACTTT
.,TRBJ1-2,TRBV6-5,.,CASSLGGYGYTF,TGTGCCAGCAGCCTGGGGGGCTATGGCTACACCTTC
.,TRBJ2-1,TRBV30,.,CAWTGDRYNEQFF,TGTGCCTGGACCGGAGACAGATACAATGAGCAGTTCTTC
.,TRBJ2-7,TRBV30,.,CAWRDPRGVRYEQYF,TGTGCCTGGAGGGACCCGCGGGGCGTGAGATACGAGCAGTACTTC
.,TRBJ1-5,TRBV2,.,CASSETGTSGSNQPQHF,TGTGCCAGCAGTGAGACCGGGACTTCAGGTAGCAATCAGCCCCAGCATTTT
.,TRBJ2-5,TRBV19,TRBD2,CASSSRGTSGAPRETQYF,TGTGCCAGTAGTTCCCGCGGGACTAGCGGGGCCCCCCGGGAGACCCAGTACTTC
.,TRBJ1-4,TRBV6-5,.,CASGLDSATNEKLFF,TGTGCCAGCGGCCTGGATTCGGCAACTAATGAAAAACTGTTTTTT
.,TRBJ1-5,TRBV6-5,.,CASQQLYSNQPQHF,TGTGCCAGCCAACAGCTTTATAGCAATCAGCCCCAGCATTTT
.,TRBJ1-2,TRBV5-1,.,CASSNLGGPYGYTF,TGCGCCAGCAGTAATCTTGGGGGGCCCTATGGCTACACCTTC
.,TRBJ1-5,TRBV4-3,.,CASSQDSNQPQHF,TGCGCCAGCAGCCAAGATTCCAATCAGCCCCAGCATTTT
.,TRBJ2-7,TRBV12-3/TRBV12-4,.,CASSLAPLEQYF,TGTGCCAGCAGTTTAGCGCCCCTCGAGCAGTACTTC
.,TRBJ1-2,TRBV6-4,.,CASSSGPSLGGYTF,TGTGCCAGCAGTTCAGGGCCATCACTAGGAGGCTACACCTTC
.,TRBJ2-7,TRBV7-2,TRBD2,CASSSPGGGKFYEQYF,TGTGCCAGCAGTTCCCCCGGCGGGGGTAAGTTCTACGAGCAGTACTTC
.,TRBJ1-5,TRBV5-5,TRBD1,CASSLEGTGGRPQHF,TGTGCCAGCAGCTTGGAGGGGACAGGGGGCAGGCCCCAGCATTTT
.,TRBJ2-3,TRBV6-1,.,CASSEGGPTDTQYF,TGTGCCAGCAGTGAAGGGGGTCCCACAGATACGCAGTATTTT
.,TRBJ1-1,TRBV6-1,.,CASSEGVGRTEAFF,TGTGCCAGCAGTGAAGGGGTGGGGCGGACTGAAGCTTTCTTT
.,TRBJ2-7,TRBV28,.,CASSSQGGTLTTEYF,TGTGCCAGCAGTTCCCAAGGCGGCACTCTTACCACTGAGTACTTC
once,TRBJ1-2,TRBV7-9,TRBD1,CASSFGQEGGYTF,TGTGCCAGCAGCTTCGGACAGGAGGGCGGCTACACCTTC
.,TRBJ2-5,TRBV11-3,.,CASSLGGVVETQYF,TGTGCCAGCAGCTTAGGGGGGGTGGTGGAGACCCAGTACTTC
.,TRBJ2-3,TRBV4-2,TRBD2,CASSQDLAGGLTDTQYF,TGTGCCAGCAGCCAAGATTTGGCGGGGGGGCTTACGGATACGCAGTATTTT